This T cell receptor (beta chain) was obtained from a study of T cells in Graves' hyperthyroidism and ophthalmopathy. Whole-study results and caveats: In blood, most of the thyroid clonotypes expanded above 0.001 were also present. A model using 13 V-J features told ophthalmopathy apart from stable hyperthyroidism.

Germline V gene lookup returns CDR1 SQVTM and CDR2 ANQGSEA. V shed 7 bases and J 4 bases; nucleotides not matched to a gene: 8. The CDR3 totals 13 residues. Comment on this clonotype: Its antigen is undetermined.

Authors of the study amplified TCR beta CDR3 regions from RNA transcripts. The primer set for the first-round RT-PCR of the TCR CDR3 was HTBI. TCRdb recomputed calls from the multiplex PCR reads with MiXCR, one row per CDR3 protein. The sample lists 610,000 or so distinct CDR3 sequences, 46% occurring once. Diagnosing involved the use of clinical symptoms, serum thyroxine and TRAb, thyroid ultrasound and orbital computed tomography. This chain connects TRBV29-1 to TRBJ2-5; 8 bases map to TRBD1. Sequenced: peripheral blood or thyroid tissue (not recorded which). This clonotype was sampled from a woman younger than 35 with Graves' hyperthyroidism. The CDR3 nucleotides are TGCAGCGCTCCTACAGGGGGTGGAGAGACCCAGTACTTC. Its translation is CSAPTGGGETQYF.